This T cell receptor (beta chain) was sequenced during a study of human T cells and chemical hapten exposure. CDR3 size: 14 residues. The germline V gene has CDR1 MNHEY and CDR2 SMNVEV (reference sequence). Unmatched junction bases numbered 3, after V lost 3 bases and J lost 3 bases. As the library was built, unique molecular identifiers were attached to individual cDNA molecules. MiXCR was run by TCRdb on the RACE reads, yielding one entry per CDR3 protein. The sample holds fewer than 85,000 distinct CDR3 sequences, roughly 11% seen once. The time point here: patch test 2, 6 weeks after DPC sensitization. Treatment of the sample: therapeutic diphenylcyclopropenone sensitization with weekly scalp DPC.

The receptor was derived from a man aged 18 to 30 with alopecia areata. Some clones in this sample may be carry-over from other donors' samples. The input for sequencing was whole blood, taken in connection with sensitization to the hapten diphenylcyclopropenone (DPC). The genes are TRBV27 and TRBJ2-7, with 9 bases matching TRBD1. CDR3 amino acids: CASSLGQGDYEQYF. CDR3 bases: TGTGCCAGCAGTTTGGGACAGGGAGACTACGAGCAGTACTTC.